Below are 5 T cell receptor beta chains sequenced from a single sample in a study of technical replicates of blood from a few donors. Assay used: immunoSEQ multiplex PCR; TCRdb lists only in-frame clones, some missing. This table holds roughly 65,000 clones, 88% found once. The sequenced sample consisted of PBMCs. Source of these receptors: a human donor in good health. Some clones in this sample may be carry-over from other donors' samples.

This clone appeared a single time. This chain joins TRBV19 and TRBJ2-2; D not resolved. The length of the CDR3 is 17 residues. V lost 2 bases and J 0 bases, leaving 13 bases between the germline ends. Germline CDR1 is LNHDA and CDR2 is SQIVND (reference sequence). Written as DNA, the CDR3 is TGTGCCAGTAGTATACGTCGCCGCCAGACGAACACCGGGGAGCTGTTTTTT. It encodes CASSIRRRQTNTGELFF.

The gene calls are TRBV11-2 and TRBJ2-5, with TRBD2 matching 7 bases. The V and J ends lost 0 bases and 2 bases, in that order; junction bases with no gene match: 3. This CDR3 comprises 15 residues. Germline CDR1 is SGHAT and CDR2 is FQNNGV. The CDR3 sequence: CASSLDRGVQETQYF. The DNA for the CDR3 is TGTGCCAGCAGCTTAGATCGGGGGGTACAAGAGACCCAGTACTTC.

The chain recombines TRBV7-8 with TRBJ2-2; a weak D match, TRBD2 (5 bases). This CDR3 has 16 residues. V dropped 5 bases and J dropped 0 bases, with 13 bases sitting between them. Germline CDR1 and CDR2: SGHVS and FQNEAQ. In DNA form, the CDR3 reads TGTGCCAGCAGCACCGTGGGGAGCACGAACACCGGGGAGCTGTTTTTT. It translates to CASSTVGSTNTGELFF.

This clone is a singleton in its sample. This chain connects TRBV6-6 to TRBJ2-7; TRBD1 agrees at 8 bases. The junction had 5 bases not matched to a gene; V was cut back by 6 bases and J by 1 base. CDR1 is MNHNY and CDR2 is SVGAGI in the germline V gene (reference sequence). The CDR3 has 14 residues. This CDR3 is CASRADRGSYEQYF. CDR3 bases: TGTGCCAGCAGAGCCGACAGGGGTTCCTACGAGCAGTACTTC.

The J gene is TRBJ1-1, the V gene TRBV30, with 7 bases identical to TRBD1. Per germline, CDR1 GTSNPN and CDR2 SVGIG (reference sequence). The CDR3 has 13 residues. The V segment lost 1 base and the J segment 4 bases; nucleotides outside the gene matches: 3. CDR3 in amino acids: CAWSDRGLTEAFF. Here the CDR3 DNA reads TGTGCCTGGAGTGACAGGGGACTCACTGAAGCTTTCTTT.